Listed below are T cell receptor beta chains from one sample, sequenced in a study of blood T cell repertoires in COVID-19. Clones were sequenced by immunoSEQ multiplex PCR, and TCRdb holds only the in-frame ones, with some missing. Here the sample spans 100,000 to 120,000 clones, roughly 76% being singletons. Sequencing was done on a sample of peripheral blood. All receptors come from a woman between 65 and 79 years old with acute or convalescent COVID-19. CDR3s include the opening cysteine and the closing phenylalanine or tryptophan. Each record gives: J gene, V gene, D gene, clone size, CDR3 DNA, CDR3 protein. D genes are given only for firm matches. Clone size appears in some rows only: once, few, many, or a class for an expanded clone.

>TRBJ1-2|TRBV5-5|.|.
TGTGCCCGCAGCGGGGGGGGCAGGTATGGCTACACCTTC
CARSGGGRYGYTF
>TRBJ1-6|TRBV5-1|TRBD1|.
TGCGCCAGCAGCTTGGACGCCCACCGGGACAGGATGAATTCACCCCTCCACTTT
CASSLDAHRDRMNSPLHF
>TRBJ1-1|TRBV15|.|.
TGTGCCACCAGCTCAAAGGGGTTTTACATGAACACTGAAGCTTTCTTT
CATSSKGFYMNTEAFF
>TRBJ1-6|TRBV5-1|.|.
TGCGCCAGCAGCTCCTTCTCCTATAATTCACCCCTCCACTTT
CASSSFSYNSPLHF
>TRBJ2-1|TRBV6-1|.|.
TGTGCCAGCAGTGATGGTCGGAGGAATGAGCAGTTCTTC
CASSDGRRNEQFF
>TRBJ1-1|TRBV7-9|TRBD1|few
TGTGCCAGCAGCGGGGGACAGGGTTTAGTTACTGAAGCTTTCTTT
CASSGGQGLVTEAFF
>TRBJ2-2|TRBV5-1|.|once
TGCGCCAGCAGCTTGATGGGGCCTTCTTTGGGAACCGGGGAGCTGTTTTTT
CASSLMGPSLGTGELFF
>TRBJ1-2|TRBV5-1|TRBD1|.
TGCGCCAGCAGCCCCGAGGGACAGAACTATGGCTACACCTTC
CASSPEGQNYGYTF
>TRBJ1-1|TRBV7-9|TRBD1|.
TGTGCCAGCAGACCGGGACAGGGGGTACATAACACTGAAGCTTTCTTT
CASRPGQGVHNTEAFF
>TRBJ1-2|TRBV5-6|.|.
TGTGCCAGCAGCTTTCCAGGATTAGACTATGGCTACACCTTC
CASSFPGLDYGYTF
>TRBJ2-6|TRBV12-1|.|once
TGTGCCAGCAGCCTCAAGCGGACAGGCGGACTCTCTGGGGCCAACGTCCTGACTTTC
CASSLKRTGGLSGANVLTF
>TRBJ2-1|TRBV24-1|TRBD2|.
TGTGCCACCAGTGACTACGGACTAGCGGGATCCACTGAGCAGTTCTTC
CATSDYGLAGSTEQFF
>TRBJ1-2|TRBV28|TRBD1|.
TGTGCCAGCAGTCCCCCCGGGACAGCCTATGGCTACACCTTC
CASSPPGTAYGYTF
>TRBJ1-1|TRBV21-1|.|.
TGTGCCAGCAGCAAAGGCAGGGGTCTAGCTTTCTTT
CASSKGRGLAFF
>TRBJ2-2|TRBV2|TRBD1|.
TGTGCCAGCAGCTCCGGGACAGGAAACACCGGGGAGCTGTTTTTT
CASSSGTGNTGELFF
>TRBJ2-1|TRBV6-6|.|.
TGTGCCAGCAGAGAACCGACAGGTGGGGGCAATGAGCAGTTCTTC
CASREPTGGGNEQFF
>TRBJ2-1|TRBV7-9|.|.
TGTGCCAGCAGCTTAGTCCCGGACAGTTATGAGCAGTTCTTC
CASSLVPDSYEQFF
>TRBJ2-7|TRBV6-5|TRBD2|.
TGTGCCGGTAGGACTAGCGGGACCTACGAGCAGTACTTC
CAGRTSGTYEQYF
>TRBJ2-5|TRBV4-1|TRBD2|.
TGCGCCAGCAGCCCAGAACCAGCGGGAGGGCGTGGTGAGACCCAGTACTTC
CASSPEPAGGRGETQYF
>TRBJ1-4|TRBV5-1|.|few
TGCGCCAGCAGCTTGGGTAGCGGGGGCGCCGGTTTTGGAAAACTGTTTTTT
CASSLGSGGAGFGKLFF
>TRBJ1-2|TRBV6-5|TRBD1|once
TGTGCCAGCAGTTACGGACAGGGATTTCGTCTAGGCTACACCTTC
CASSYGQGFRLGYTF
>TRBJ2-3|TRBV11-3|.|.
TGTGCCAGCAGCCTAGGGATTGGGGCCACAGATACGCAGTATTTT
CASSLGIGATDTQYF
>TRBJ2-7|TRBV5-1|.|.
TGCGCCAGCAGCGTTGGAGAGGGTGACGAGCAGTACTTC
CASSVGEGDEQYF
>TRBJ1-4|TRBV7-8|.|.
TGTGCCAGCAGCTATGGGGCGTGGGGCCTGGGAACTAATGAAAAACTGTTTTTT
CASSYGAWGLGTNEKLFF
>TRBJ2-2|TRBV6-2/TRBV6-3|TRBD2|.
TGTGCCAGCAGTTGGAGCAGCGGGAGAACCGGGGAGCTGTTTTTT
CASSWSSGRTGELFF
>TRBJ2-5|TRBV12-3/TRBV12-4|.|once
TGTGCCAGCAGTTCGGTTCAAGAGACCCAGTACTTC
CASSSVQETQYF
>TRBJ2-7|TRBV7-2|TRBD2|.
TGTGCCAGCAGCTTAGCCGGGGGAGGGAGGTACGAGCAGTACTTC
CASSLAGGGRYEQYF
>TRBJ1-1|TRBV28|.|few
TGTGCCAGCAGTTTGAGTCAGGGGATATGGAACACTGAAGCTTTCTTT
CASSLSQGIWNTEAFF
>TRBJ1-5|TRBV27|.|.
TGTGCCAGCAGTCCATGGACAGATCAGCCCCAGCATTTT
CASSPWTDQPQHF
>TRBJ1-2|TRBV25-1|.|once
TGTGCCAGCAGGGACAGTGGACTGAACTATGGCTACACCTTC
CASRDSGLNYGYTF
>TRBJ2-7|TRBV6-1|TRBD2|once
TGTGCCAGCAGTGAACGGGGTAGCGGGGGATCCTACGAGCAGTACTTC
CASSERGSGGSYEQYF
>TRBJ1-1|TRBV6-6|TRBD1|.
TGTGCCAGCAGTTACTCAGGGGGCGAGGCTGAAGCTTTCTTT
CASSYSGGEAEAFF
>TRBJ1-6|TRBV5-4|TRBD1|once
TGTGCCAGCAGCCTGGGACAGGTTTATAATTCACCCCTCCACTTT
CASSLGQVYNSPLHF
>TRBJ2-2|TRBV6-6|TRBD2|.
TGTGCCAGCAGTTCCTTCCCGGGACTAAAGGGCCGGGAGCTGTTTTTT
CASSSFPGLKGRELFF
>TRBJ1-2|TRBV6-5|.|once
TGTGCCAGCGGCCGTGAGGGAGGCCTCTATGGCTACACCTTC
CASGREGGLYGYTF
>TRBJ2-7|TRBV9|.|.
TGTGCCAGCAGCGGCGCAGACTACTCCTACGAGCAGTACTTC
CASSGADYSYEQYF
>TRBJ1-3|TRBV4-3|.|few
TGCGCCAGCAGCCAACAAGGGGCCCAGGGGCCTGGAAACACCATATATTTT
CASSQQGAQGPGNTIYF
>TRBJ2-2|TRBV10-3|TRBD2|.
TGTGCCATCAGTGAGTTAGCGGGGGCGAACACCGGGGAGCTGTTTTTT
CAISELAGANTGELFF
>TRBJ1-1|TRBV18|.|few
TGTGCCAGCTCACTCGGGCGGGGGCCAGACACTGAAGCTTTCTTT
CASSLGRGPDTEAFF
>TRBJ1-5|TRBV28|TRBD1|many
TGTGCCAGCAGTTTGGGACAGGGGGCCCAGCCCCAGCATTTT
CASSLGQGAQPQHF
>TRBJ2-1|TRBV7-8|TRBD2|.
TGTGCCAGCAGCTTAGGACCGGGACTAGCTGGGAATGAGCAGTTCTTC
CASSLGPGLAGNEQFF
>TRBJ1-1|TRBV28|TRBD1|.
TGTGCCAGCAGTCAAGCTCCGACAGGGACTGAAGCTTTCTTT
CASSQAPTGTEAFF
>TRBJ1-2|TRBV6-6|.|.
TGTGCCAGCAGCCCTGAAGCTTCTGGCTACACCTTC
CASSPEASGYTF
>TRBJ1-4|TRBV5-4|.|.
TGTGCCAGCAGCTTGGGCGGGGCTAATGAAAAACTGTTTTTT
CASSLGGANEKLFF
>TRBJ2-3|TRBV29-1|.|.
TGCAGCGTTCAACAAGGCACAGATACGCAGTATTTT
CSVQQGTDTQYF
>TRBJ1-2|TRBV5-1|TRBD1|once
TGCGCCAGCAGCCCCTCGCCGACAGGGGACTATGGCTACACCTTC
CASSPSPTGDYGYTF
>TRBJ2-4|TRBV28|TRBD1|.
TGTGCCAGCAGTTTATTAGGGGGCGACATTCAGTACTTC
CASSLLGGDIQYF
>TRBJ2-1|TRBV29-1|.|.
TGCAGCGTTGATACGGGACTGGGAGATGAGCAGTTCTTC
CSVDTGLGDEQFF
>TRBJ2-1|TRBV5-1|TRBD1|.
TGCGCCAGCAGCCATGGGACAGGGGCCGATGAGCAGTTCTTC
CASSHGTGADEQFF